These 5 T cell receptor beta chains share one sample of origin, sequenced in a study of Ad26.COV2.S vaccination and SARS-CoV-2 variants. Indicated treatment: 19 received Ad26.COV2.S at low or high dose, single or two shots; about 5 received placebo; per-sample allocation not given. The samples were gathered on day 63 after the first injection of vaccine or placebo. The table came from immunoSEQ multiplex PCR; TCRdb's copy has only in-frame clones and leaves some out. The sample records more than 300,000 clones, 85% being singletons. The source material was peripheral blood, sampled in a trial of Ad26.COV2.S vaccine versus placebo. The receptors were sampled from a person aged 18-65 years who received the Ad26.COV2.S COVID-19 vaccine or a placebo.

The chain is built from TRBV6-1 and TRBJ1-5, with D perhaps matching TRBD1 (5 bases). The CDR3 covers 11 residues. Germline V gene sequence: CDR1 MNHNS, CDR2 SASEGT. Trimming took 8 bases from V and 4 from J, leaving 6 bases between them. CDR3 sequence: CASAGNQPQHF. The CDR3 DNA reads TGTGCCAGCGCAGGGAATCAGCCCCAGCATTTT.

This clone was found a few times. V usage is TRBV7-9 and J usage is TRBJ2-7, with 9 positions matching TRBD2. The CDR3 contains 13 residues. V lost 1 base, J lost 5 bases, and 0 bases stayed unmatched. Germline CDR1 and CDR2: SEHNR and FQNEAQ (reference sequence). The CDR3 loop is CASSLGLADEQYF. The DNA for the CDR3 is TGTGCCAGCAGCTTAGGACTAGCGGACGAGCAGTACTTC.

This clone was counted between two and nine times. The chain uses TRBV7-8 and TRBJ1-2, with 9 bases lining up with TRBD1. The CDR3 consists of 15 residues. CDR1 and CDR2 (germline): SGHVS, FQNEAQ. After removal of 5 bases from V and 4 bases from J, the junction contained 8 bases not matched to a gene. The CDR3 region has the DNA TGTGCCAGCAGCCTGATACACAGGGGGCCCTATGGCTACACCTTC. Translated: CASSLIHRGPYGYTF.

The rearrangement links TRBV2 to TRBJ2-5; a possible D gene is TRBD1 (6 bases). The CDR3 sequence is 14 residues long. Trimming left V 5 bases short and J 1 base short, with 11 bases between. Germline lookup yields CDR1 SNHLY and CDR2 FYNNEI. The CDR3, as DNA: TGTGCCAGCAGTAACCGACAGGCCCAAGAGACCCAGTACTTC. This codes for CASSNRQAQETQYF.

This rearrangement joins TRBV5-1 to TRBJ2-7; no clear D gene. This CDR3 comprises 14 residues. Per germline, CDR1 SGHRS and CDR2 YFSETQ. V lost 1 base and J 5 bases, leaving 13 bases between the germline ends. CDR3 coding DNA: TGCGCCAGCAGCTTGTTCAGTATGGAAAACGAGCAGTACTTC. This gives the protein CASSLFSMENEQYF. Variable domain in full (rest from reference TRBV5-1 and TRBJ2-7): KAGVTQTPRYLIKTRGQQVTLSCSPISGHRSVSWYQQTPGQGLQFLFEYFSETQRNKGNFPGRFSGRQFSNSRSEMNVSTLELGDSALYLCASSLFSMENEQYFGPGTRLTVT.